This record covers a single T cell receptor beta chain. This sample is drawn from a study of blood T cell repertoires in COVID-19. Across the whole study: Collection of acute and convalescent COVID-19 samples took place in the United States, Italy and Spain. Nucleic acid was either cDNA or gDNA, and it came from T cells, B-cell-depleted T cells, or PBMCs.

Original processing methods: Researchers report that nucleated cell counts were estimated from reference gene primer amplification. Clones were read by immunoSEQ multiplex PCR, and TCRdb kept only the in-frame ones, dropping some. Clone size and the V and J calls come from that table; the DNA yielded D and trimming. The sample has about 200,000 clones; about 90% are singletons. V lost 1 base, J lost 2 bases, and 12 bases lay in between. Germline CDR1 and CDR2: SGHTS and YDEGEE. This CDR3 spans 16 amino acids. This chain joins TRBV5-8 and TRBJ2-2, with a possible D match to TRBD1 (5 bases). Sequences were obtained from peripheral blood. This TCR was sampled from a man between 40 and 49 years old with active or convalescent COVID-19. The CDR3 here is CASSLWGQGNTGELFF. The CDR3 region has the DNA TGTGCCAGCAGCTTGTGGGGCCAGGGTAACACCGGGGAGCTGTTTTTT.